The clone carrying this T cell receptor (beta chain) appeared many times. CDR3 length equals 17 residues. From germline, CDR1 is SGHRS and CDR2 YFSETQ. Trimming shortened V by 2 bases and J by 2 bases, and 20 bases separated the two germline ends. This entry is derived from a study of identical twins. MiXCR, applied by TCRdb to the 5' RACE reads, yields one record per CDR3 protein. Of about 520,000 distinct CDR3 sequences detected, roughly a fifth appear once; the ten largest clones hold 0.75% to 0.95%. Separately, the same data were catalogued under a study of T cells expressing NK-cell markers.

Sequencing was done on a sample of CD4+ T cells sorted from blood. The source of this sequence is a woman aged 18 to 35 in good health. The chain uses TRBV5-1 and TRBJ2-7; TRBD2 is a possible D gene (6 bases). CDR3 coding DNA: TGCGCCAGCAGCTTAGAACTCAGCGGGTACCGACCCTACGAGCAGTACTTC. Protein sequence: CASSLELSGYRPYEQYF.